The 31 T cell receptor beta chains below were found in one sample sequenced in a study of blood T cell repertoires in COVID-19. Using immunoSEQ multiplex PCR, the repertoire was profiled, and TCRdb retains in-frame clones only, with some absent. The sample consists of under 300,000 clones, more than 65% of them appearing once. Sequenced material: peripheral blood. These receptors originate from a woman aged 40 to 49 who had recovered from COVID-19.

The J gene is TRBJ2-1, the V gene TRBV6-2 or TRBV6-3, with 8 nucleotides matching TRBD1. J gave up 8 bases and V 2 bases, and 5 bases lay outside the gene matches. Germline assignment: CDR1 MNHEY and CDR2 SVGEGT. CDR3 size: 14 residues. DNA of the CDR3: TGTGCCAGCAGTTACCCAGGGGGCATCGATGAGCAGTTCTTC. Translation: CASSYPGGIDEQFF.

This clone came up once. The chain recombines TRBV18 with TRBJ1-2; a weak D match, TRBD1 (5 bases). CDR3 length: 14 residues. Germline CDR1 and CDR2: KGHSH and LQKENI. Trimming left V 2 bases short and J 4 bases short, with 11 bases between. CDR3 sequence: CASSPYGGGYGYTF. CDR3 DNA: TGTGCCAGCTCACCATATGGGGGAGGCTATGGCTACACCTTC.

The rearrangement links TRBV15 to TRBJ1-2; D possibly corresponds to TRBD1 (5 bases). The CDR3 spans 15 residues. Between the trimmed V and J ends, which lost 3 bases and 2 bases, there was a span of 13 bases. Germline V gives CDR1 LNHNV, CDR2 YYDKDF (reference sequence). CDR3: CATSRRGQGNYGYTF. The CDR3 DNA follows: TGTGCCACCAGCAGGAGAGGCCAGGGCAACTATGGCTACACCTTC.

The V gene is TRBV19, the J gene TRBJ2-7, with TRBD2 identical over 10 bases. Trimming at V came to 6 bases and at J to 6 bases, leaving 14 bases not matched to a gene. The CDR3 loop spans 16 amino acids. CDR1 is LNHDA and CDR2 is SQIVND in the germline V gene (reference sequence). CDR3 residues: CASSKSGGAGLREQYF. The CDR3 region has the DNA TGTGCCAGTAGCAAAAGCGGGGGGGCGGGACTCCGCGAGCAGTACTTC.

J is TRBJ2-1 and V is TRBV5-1; 11 nucleotides agree with TRBD1. CDR1 SGHRS and CDR2 YFSETQ come from the germline V gene. The CDR3 is made up of 15 amino acids. With 1 base clipped from V and 8 bases from J, the junction kept 5 bases outside the gene matches. The CDR3 spells CASSLTGQGVYEQFF. Here the CDR3 DNA reads TGCGCCAGCAGCTTGACGGGACAGGGGGTCTATGAGCAGTTCTTC.

The CDR3 DNA follows: TGTGCCAGCAGCCCTGTGTCTGGGGGCCACGAGCAGTACTTC. It specifies CASSPVSGGHEQYF. The chain is built from TRBV3-1 (or the pseudogene TRBV3-2) and TRBJ2-7; tentatively, D is TRBD1 (6 bases). Trimming pared 4 bases from V and 5 bases from J, leaving 15 bases between. The germline CDR1 and CDR2 sequences are LGHDT and YNNKEL (reference sequence). The CDR3 has 14 amino acids.

This clone appeared a single time. This chain connects TRBV15 to TRBJ1-1; D is perhaps TRBD1 (6 bases). CDR1 is LNHNV and CDR2 is YYDKDF in the germline V gene (reference sequence). CDR3 size: 15 residues. V was pared by 0 bases and J by 6 bases, with 14 bases between. In nucleotides, the CDR3 is TGTGCCACCAGCAGAGATCTGGACAGTTCAGCTGAAGCTTTCTTT. Amino acid sequence: CATSRDLDSSAEAFF.

The rearrangement uses TRBV10-2 and TRBJ2-7; TRBD1 aligns across 9 bases. The length of the CDR3 is 14 residues. Per germline, CDR1 WSHSY and CDR2 SAAADI. The J segment lost 0 bases and the V segment lost 11 bases, leaving 8 bases of the junction unmatched. The CDR3 DNA reads TGCGCCGGGTCACAGGGGGCGCCCTCCTACGAGCAGTACTTC. As protein: CAGSQGAPSYEQYF.

This rearrangement joins TRBV30 to TRBJ2-7, with TRBD1 matching 8 bases. This CDR3 has 12 amino acids. From germline, CDR1 is GTSNPN and CDR2 SVGIG (reference sequence). V shed 0 bases and J 7 bases; nucleotides not matched to a gene: 2. CDR3 nucleotides: TGTGCCTGGAGTGTACGGACAGGGGAGCAGTACTTC. Encoded protein: CAWSVRTGEQYF.

The chain carries TRBV9 and TRBJ1-2, with 12 bases matching TRBD1. The germline CDR1 and CDR2 sequences are SGDLS and YYNGEE. The junction had 15 bases not matched to a gene; V was cut back by 3 bases and J by 6 bases. CDR3 length: 18 residues. The chain's CDR3 is CASSGYRDRGQEVHGYTF. As DNA, the CDR3 is TGTGCCAGCAGCGGATACCGGGACAGGGGGCAAGAGGTCCATGGCTACACCTTC.

V and J are TRBV11-2 and TRBJ2-1; a weak D match, TRBD2 (5 bases). The CDR3 covers 19 residues. Per the germline V gene, CDR1 is SGHAT and CDR2 is FQNNGV. V lost 0 bases and J 3 bases, leaving 21 bases between the germline ends. CDR3 protein: CASSLDHGVPGSIYNEQFF. The CDR3 nucleotides read TGTGCCAGCAGCTTAGATCACGGGGTCCCCGGCTCTATCTACAATGAGCAGTTCTTC.

This clone appeared once. V and J are TRBV5-1 and TRBJ2-7, with 8 bases identical to TRBD1. CDR1 is SGHRS and CDR2 is YFSETQ in the germline V gene. J lost 4 bases, V lost 3 bases, and 21 bases had no gene match. The CDR3 contains 19 residues. CDR3: CASSSKKGQALITSYEQYF. The CDR3 nucleotides read TGCGCCAGCAGCTCTAAAAAGGGACAGGCCCTGATTACGAGTTACGAGCAGTACTTC.

V is TRBV28 and J is TRBJ2-7; D may be TRBD1 (5 bases). Germline values: CDR1 MDHEN, CDR2 SYDVKM. CDR3 length equals 13 residues. V was clipped by 7 bases and J by 4 bases, with 14 bases between them. This chain's CDR3 is CASIDRATYEQYF. The DNA of the CDR3 is TGTGCCAGCATAGACAGAGCTACTTACGAGCAGTACTTC.

The CDR3 coding sequence is TGTGCCAGCAGTTTATCGACAACCCAAGCTTTCTTT. Encoded protein: CASSLSTTQAFF. This chain links TRBV28 with TRBJ1-1, with D unclear. This CDR3 is 12 amino acids long. V lost 1 base and J 9 bases, leaving 9 bases between the germline ends. Germline V gene data show CDR1 as MDHEN and CDR2 as SYDVKM.

The CDR3 spells CATSREDLEQTITQLYQPQHF. Here the CDR3 DNA reads TGTGCCACCAGCAGAGAGGATTTGGAACAGACGATAACTCAGCTGTATCAGCCCCAGCATTTT. The V and J genes are TRBV15 and TRBJ1-5; the D is unclear. This CDR3 region has 21 residues. Trimming pared 0 bases from V and 5 bases from J, leaving 29 bases between. Germline CDR1 and CDR2: LNHNV and YYDKDF (reference sequence).

A single count supports this clone. This chain links TRBV7-9 with TRBJ1-5, with D unresolved. This CDR3 has 12 residues. Germline V gene sequence: CDR1 SEHNR, CDR2 FQNEAQ (reference sequence). Between the trimmed V and J ends, which lost 3 bases and 2 bases, there was a span of 2 bases. The CDR3 spells CASSFGNQPQHF. DNA of the CDR3: TGTGCCAGCAGCTTCGGCAATCAGCCCCAGCATTTT.

The chain carries TRBV3-1 (or the pseudogene TRBV3-2) and TRBJ2-7; D gene uncertain. The CDR3 runs 12 residues. From germline, CDR1 is LGHDT and CDR2 YNNKEL (reference sequence). Between the trimmed V and J ends, which lost 3 bases and 3 bases, there was a span of 6 bases. CDR3 amino acids: CASSHTVYEQYF. In DNA, the CDR3 is TGTGCCAGCAGCCACACGGTCTACGAGCAGTACTTC.

The chain links TRBV3-1 (or the pseudogene TRBV3-2) to TRBJ2-5; D is uncertain. Germline V CDR1 and CDR2: LGHDT, YNNKEL (reference sequence). Trimming stripped 3 bases from V and 5 bases from J, with 10 bases between. This CDR3 is built from 13 residues. The CDR3 here is CASSHPPRETQYF. The CDR3 DNA is TGTGCCAGCAGCCACCCCCCCAGGGAGACCCAGTACTTC.

The chain joins TRBV2 to TRBJ2-6; the match to TRBD1 covers 9 bases. The germline V gene has CDR1 SNHLY and CDR2 FYNNEI. V was pared by 4 bases and J by 3 bases, with 7 bases of the junction left unmatched. This CDR3 region has 17 residues. CDR3 nucleotides: TGTGCCAGCAGTGGTCCCGGGACAGGGTTTGGGGCCAACGTCCTGACTTTC. Translation gives CASSGPGTGFGANVLTF.

The rearrangement joins TRBV2 to TRBJ2-5; D is undetermined. The CDR3 is 13 amino acids. The V end was cut by 3 bases, the J end by 5 bases, with 10 bases between. Per the germline V gene, CDR1 is SNHLY and CDR2 is FYNNEI. The CDR3 nucleotides read TGTGCCAGCAGTGATTTGATCGCGGAGACCCAGTACTTC. It is translated as CASSDLIAETQYF.

The chain couples TRBV5-1 to TRBJ2-5, with 8 bases aligning to TRBD2. The length of the CDR3 is 17 residues. Germline V gene data show CDR1 as SGHRS and CDR2 as YFSETQ. Germline trimming cut 0 bases from V and 1 base from J; bases unmatched to any gene: 8. CDR3 in DNA: TGCGCCAGCAGCTTGGGGCGGGGGGCCTTGTCCCAAGAGACCCAGTACTTC. As protein: CASSLGRGALSQETQYF.

This clone was seen just once. The rearrangement links TRBV11-2 to TRBJ2-1; 8 nucleotides align to TRBD1. The CDR3 has 14 amino acids. V shed 5 bases and J 6 bases; nucleotides not matched to a gene: 6. CDR1 is SGHAT and CDR2 is FQNNGV in the germline V gene. This CDR3 is CASSGSGQGNEQFF. The CDR3 DNA follows: TGTGCCAGCAGCGGTTCCGGACAGGGCAATGAGCAGTTCTTC.

The V call is TRBV10-3, the J call TRBJ2-1, with D unclear. The V gene lost 5 bases and the J gene lost 7 bases, with 9 bases spanning the gap. This CDR3 has 12 residues. Germline assignment: CDR1 ENHRY and CDR2 SYGVKD. This chain's CDR3 is CAISLSLNEQFF. The CDR3 nucleotides read TGTGCCATCAGTCTGTCCCTGAATGAGCAGTTCTTC.

DNA of the CDR3: TGTGCCAGCAGTAAATCGACGGGGTCCTACGAGCAGTACTTC. This encodes CASSKSTGSYEQYF. J is TRBJ2-7 and V is TRBV6-2 or TRBV6-3, with D perhaps matching TRBD2 (5 bases). The CDR3 runs to 14 residues. Trimming removed 5 bases at V and 1 base at J, with 12 bases between. CDR1 is MNHEY, CDR2 SVGEGT, per germline.

This chain uses TRBV7-9 with TRBJ1-2; 8 bases are a match to TRBD1. The CDR3 contains 17 residues. Per the germline V gene, CDR1 is SEHNR and CDR2 is FQNEAQ (reference sequence). V was clipped by 3 bases and J by 7 bases; unmatched bases: 16. CDR3 in amino acids: CASSFTGQGTLRGGYTF. The CDR3 DNA reads TGTGCCAGCAGCTTTACAGGACAGGGAACATTGAGGGGTGGCTACACCTTC.

V is TRBV14 and J is TRBJ2-1; TRBD2 aligns across 10 bases. CDR3 length equals 15 residues. Germline V gives CDR1 SGHDN, CDR2 FVKESK. Trimming cost V 4 bases and J 3 bases; bases outside gene matches: 3. The CDR3 DNA sequence: TGTGCCAGCAGCCCCCGACTAGCGGGCTACAATGAGCAGTTCTTC. Protein sequence: CASSPRLAGYNEQFF. Based on the CDR3 plus reference TRBV14 and TRBJ2-1, the full variable domain is EAGVTQFPSHSVIEKGQTVTLRCDPISGHDNLYWYRRVMGKEIKFLLHFVKESKQDESGMPNNRFLAERTGGTYSTLKVQPAELEDSGVYFCASSPRLAGYNEQFFGPGTRLTVL.

The J gene is TRBJ2-2, the V gene TRBV6-6, with no clear D. There are 15 residues in the CDR3. The V end was cut by 1 base, the J end by 6 bases, with 12 bases between. The germline V gene encodes CDR1 MNHNY and CDR2 SVGAGI (reference sequence). The CDR3 sequence: CASSYFYQESGELFF. Written as DNA, the CDR3 is TGTGCCAGCAGTTACTTTTACCAGGAATCCGGGGAGCTGTTTTTT.

The rearrangement links TRBV6-5 to TRBJ2-1; 10 bases map to TRBD2. V was pared by 6 bases and J by 10 bases, with 12 bases of the junction left unmatched. CDR1 is MNHEY, CDR2 SVGAGI, per germline. There are 15 residues in the CDR3. CDR3 sequence (DNA): TGTGCCAGCAGATCCCCCGGGACTAGCGATCGGGAGCAGTTCTTC. Residues: CASRSPGTSDREQFF.

The table lists this clone with many counts. The chain employs TRBV2 and TRBJ2-3; no clear D gene. The CDR3 sequence is 15 residues long. V gave up 6 bases and J gave up 2 bases, with 15 bases separating them. Germline V CDR1 and CDR2: SNHLY, FYNNEI. CDR3 sequence reads: CASRAAEANTDTQYF. In nucleotides, the CDR3 is TGTGCCAGCAGAGCAGCAGAAGCGAACACAGATACGCAGTATTTT.

The V gene is TRBV4-2, the J gene TRBJ1-4, with TRBD1 matching over 8 bases. Losses at the gene ends were 4 bases for V and 4 bases for J; bases not matched to a gene: 5. CDR1 LGHNA and CDR2 YNFKEQ come from the germline V gene. The CDR3 is made up of 15 amino acids. The DNA for the CDR3 is TGTGCCAGCAGCCTATCCGGGACAGGTAATGAAAAACTGTTTTTT. Its translation is CASSLSGTGNEKLFF.

The chain uses TRBV2 and TRBJ1-1, with D perhaps matching TRBD1 (5 bases). Per germline, CDR1 SNHLY and CDR2 FYNNEI. V was clipped by 5 bases and J by 7 bases, with 11 bases between them. CDR3 length equals 12 residues. The CDR3 protein is CASSTQGFEAFF. The CDR3, as DNA: TGTGCCAGCAGTACCCAGGGCTTTGAAGCTTTCTTT.